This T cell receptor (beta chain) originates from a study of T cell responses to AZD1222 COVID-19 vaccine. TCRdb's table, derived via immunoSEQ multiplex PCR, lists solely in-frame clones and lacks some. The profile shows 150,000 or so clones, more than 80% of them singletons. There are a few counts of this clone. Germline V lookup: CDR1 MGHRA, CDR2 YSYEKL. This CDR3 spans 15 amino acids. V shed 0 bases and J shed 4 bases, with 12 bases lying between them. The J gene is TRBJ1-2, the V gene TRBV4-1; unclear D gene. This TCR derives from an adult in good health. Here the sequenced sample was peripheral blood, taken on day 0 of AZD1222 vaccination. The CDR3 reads CASSQDGNPAYGYTF. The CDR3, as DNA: TGCGCCAGCAGCCAAGATGGAAACCCGGCCTATGGCTACACCTTC.